This TCR beta chain was captured by sequencing in a study of shared clonotypes between healthy human individuals. Authors' data handling: Filtering of immunoSEQ junctional sequences could not match full-length read filtering. TCRdb keeps only in-frame clones here, not all; method: immunoSEQ multiplex PCR. V, J and clone size reflect that table, while D and trimming were determined from the DNA. The sample lists 450,000 to 500,000 clones; over 65% were seen once. Between the trimmed V and J ends, which lost 1 base and 9 bases, there was a span of 22 bases. The V gene's germline CDR1 is SGHTA and CDR2 FQGNSA. This CDR3 is built from 16 residues. Overall study findings and caveats: The authors sampled blood alone, and tissue repertoires likely differ.

Details on this clone: The antigen is undetermined.

The sample was PBMCs. The TCR sequence derives from a woman aged 40 to 50 in good health. Some clones in this sample may be carry-over from other donors' samples. The chain links TRBV7-2 to TRBJ2-7, with D tentatively TRBD2 (6 bases). CDR3 bases: TGTGCCAGCAGCTTAGTCGCATCGGGAGCTAGTCCTGGGCAGTACTTC. Protein sequence: CASSLVASGASPGQYF.